This T cell receptor beta chain is from a study of cytomegalovirus exposure and HLA in healthy donors. Findings and limits, study-wide: CMV serostatus stood as the only immune exposure information on hand.

CDR3 length: 12 amino acids. Germline CDR1 reads MDHEN; CDR2 reads SYDVKM. V gave up 2 bases and J gave up 6 bases, with 8 bases separating them. This PCR relied on a set of 60 Vbeta primers and 13 Jbeta primers. Repertoires were generated with immunoSEQ multiplex PCR, while TCRdb's copy carries only in-frame clones and drops some. The table has 85,000 to 110,000 clones, about 71% seen once. As for this clone: Its cognate antigen is unknown.

This chain uses TRBV28 with TRBJ2-7; no clear D gene. The sequenced material came from PBMCs. The clonotype originates from a woman aged 50 to 60 in good health and CMV-seronegative. This CDR3 is CASSLRVGEQYF. CDR3 sequence (DNA): TGTGCCAGCAGTTTACGGGTCGGCGAGCAGTACTTC. The full variable domain, completed using reference TRBV28 and TRBJ2-7, is DVKVTQSSRYLVKRTGEKVFLECVQDMDHENMFWYRQDPGLGLRLIYFSYDVKMKEKGDIPEGYSVSREKKERFSLILESASTNQTSMYLCASSLRVGEQYFGPGTRLTVT.